These 30 T cell receptor beta chains came from one sample sequenced in a study of cytomegalovirus exposure and HLA in healthy donors. Only in-frame clones appear in the TCRdb table, and some are missing; sequencing was by immunoSEQ multiplex PCR. The table lists approximately 65,000 clones, about 89% of them singletons. Sequenced material: PBMCs. The receptors originated from a man aged 18 to 29 in good health and CMV-seronegative.

This rearrangement joins TRBV5-1 to TRBJ2-7; 7 bases map to TRBD2. Germline lookup yields CDR1 SGHRS and CDR2 YFSETQ. V was pared by 0 bases and J by 1 base, with 10 bases of the junction left unmatched. CDR3 length: 17 residues. Here the CDR3 reads CASSLGGTTSVSYEQYF. The DNA of the CDR3 is TGCGCCAGCAGCTTGGGGGGGACTACTAGCGTATCCTACGAGCAGTACTTC.

The genes are TRBV5-1 and TRBJ2-7; D gene ambiguous. The CDR3 totals 11 residues. V was shortened by 2 bases and J by 4 bases, with 4 bases between the two germline ends. Germline V gene data show CDR1 as SGHRS and CDR2 as YFSETQ. The CDR3 is CASSFEYEQYF. CDR3 DNA sequence: TGCGCCAGCAGCTTTGAGTACGAGCAGTACTTC.

V and J are TRBV28 and TRBJ1-2; maybe TRBD1 (6 bases). Germline V gene data show CDR1 as MDHEN and CDR2 as SYDVKM. The CDR3 consists of 15 residues. Trimming pared 7 bases from V and 0 bases from J, leaving 15 bases between. The CDR3 nucleotides read TGTGCCAGCACCCCAGGGGCCCCAGCTAACTATGGCTACACCTTC. Its protein is CASTPGAPANYGYTF.

This clone appeared a single time. The V call is TRBV6-5, the J call TRBJ2-1; the D gene is possibly TRBD2 (6 bases). CDR3 size: 12 residues. The V gene lost 6 bases and the J gene lost 8 bases, with 11 bases spanning the gap. Germline CDR1 MNHEY, CDR2 SVGAGI. The CDR3 spells CASREGRDEQFF. The CDR3 DNA is TGTGCCAGCAGGGAGGGACGGGATGAGCAGTTCTTC.

This sequence joins TRBV5-1 and TRBJ1-4; 10 bases align to TRBD1. V shed 2 bases, J shed 8 bases, and the junction held 9 bases outside the gene matches. There are 16 residues in the CDR3. The germline V gene encodes CDR1 SGHRS and CDR2 YFSETQ. Here the CDR3 reads CASSLIPGTGEEKLFF. DNA for the CDR3: TGCGCCAGCAGCTTAATACCCGGGACAGGGGAAGAAAAACTGTTTTTT.

The J gene is TRBJ1-1, the V gene TRBV6-5; D call uncertain. Germline V gene lookup returns CDR1 MNHEY and CDR2 SVGAGI. The V end was cut by 0 bases, the J end by 2 bases, with 7 bases between. This CDR3 is built from 14 residues. The CDR3 nucleotides read TGTGCCAGCAGTTACTCAGTCCTAAACACTGAAGCTTTCTTT. It codes for CASSYSVLNTEAFF.

In this sample, this clone turned up a few times. V and J are TRBV10-3 and TRBJ2-7; TRBD2 agrees at 12 bases. With 0 bases clipped from V and 2 bases from J, the junction kept 8 bases outside the gene matches. The CDR3 has 18 amino acids. Germline assignment: CDR1 ENHRY and CDR2 SYGVKD. As DNA, the CDR3 is TGTGCCATCAGTGAGTCCTTCGGCCTAGCGGGAGGGCCCTACGAGCAGTACTTC. Its protein is CAISESFGLAGGPYEQYF.

This clone was seen a few times. The chain joins TRBV19 to TRBJ2-7, with 9 bases lining up with TRBD2. V was clipped by 1 base and J by 0 bases; unmatched bases: 7. CDR3 size: 17 residues. Germline values: CDR1 LNHDA, CDR2 SQIVND (reference sequence). Written as DNA, the CDR3 is TGTGCCAGTAGTATAGGGTCTAGCGGGGACGACTCCTACGAGCAGTACTTC. The encoded protein is CASSIGSSGDDSYEQYF.

Written as DNA, the CDR3 is TGTGCCAGCAGCTCCGCTAGGGACAGAGGTTACGAGCAGTACTTC. Amino acids: CASSSARDRGYEQYF. The chain employs TRBV7-9 and TRBJ2-7, with 7 bases aligning to TRBD1. The J segment lost 4 bases and the V segment lost 4 bases, leaving 10 bases of the junction unmatched. From germline, CDR1 is SEHNR and CDR2 FQNEAQ (reference sequence). The CDR3 runs to 15 residues.

The rearrangement links TRBV28 to TRBJ2-7; TRBD1 matches at 9 bases. CDR3 size: 13 residues. CDR1 and CDR2 (germline): MDHEN, SYDVKM. Trimming cost V 5 bases and J 6 bases; bases outside gene matches: 5. This CDR3 reads CASSRTDRGEQYF. CDR3 sequence (DNA): TGTGCCAGCAGTCGTACGGACAGGGGCGAGCAGTACTTC.

The rearrangement joins TRBV15 to TRBJ2-3, with 11 bases lining up with TRBD1. The CDR3 spans 15 residues. Germline V lookup: CDR1 LNHNV, CDR2 YYDKDF (reference sequence). The J segment lost 5 bases and the V segment lost 6 bases, leaving 7 bases of the junction unmatched. This chain's CDR3 is CATRGPGQGEDTQYF. DNA of the CDR3: TGTGCCACCAGAGGGCCGGGACAGGGGGAAGATACGCAGTATTTT.

This chain links TRBV5-1 with TRBJ2-3; 7 bases fit TRBD2. CDR1 and CDR2 from the germline V gene are SGHRS and YFSETQ. The V segment lost 0 bases and the J segment 1 base; nucleotides outside the gene matches: 5. The CDR3 contains 16 residues. CDR3 protein: CASSLGAGVGTDTQYF. The CDR3 nucleotides are TGCGCCAGCAGCTTGGGGGCGGGAGTGGGCACAGATACGCAGTATTTT.

The J gene is TRBJ2-5, the V gene TRBV6-4, with D unclear. The V and J ends lost 4 bases and 5 bases respectively, with 5 bases between them. The CDR3 length is 11 residues. Per the germline V gene, CDR1 is MRHNA and CDR2 is SNTAGT. The CDR3 bases are TGTGCCAGCAGTGGACTGGAGACCCAGTACTTC. This codes for CASSGLETQYF.

This chain connects TRBV7-2 to TRBJ2-7; 8 nucleotides line up with TRBD2. CDR3 size: 16 residues. Trimming at V came to 8 bases and at J to 3 bases, leaving 15 bases not matched to a gene. The germline CDR1 and CDR2 sequences are SGHTA and FQGNSA. The CDR3 nucleotides are TGTGCCAGCCGTCGCGACGGAGCGGGAGTTCTCTACGAGCAGTACTTC. Translation gives CASRRDGAGVLYEQYF.

The genes are TRBV28 and TRBJ2-7, with D perhaps TRBD2 (6 bases). The CDR3 length is 18 residues. Germline V gene sequence: CDR1 MDHEN, CDR2 SYDVKM. The germline V and J ends were trimmed by 1 base and 1 base, with 20 bases remaining between them. CDR3 sequence reads: CASSLFPGALGWSYEQYF. Written as DNA, the CDR3 is TGTGCCAGCAGTTTATTTCCGGGAGCTTTGGGTTGGTCCTACGAGCAGTACTTC.

The rearrangement joins TRBV5-1 to TRBJ2-2, with D possibly matching TRBD2 (6 bases). Trimming removed 4 bases at V and 0 bases at J, with 13 bases between. CDR3 length: 16 residues. Germline assignment: CDR1 SGHRS and CDR2 YFSETQ. The CDR3, as DNA: TGCGCCAGCAGCCCGCGGGAAGGGTCGAACACCGGGGAGCTGTTTTTT. Its translation is CASSPREGSNTGELFF.

This clone was detected only once. The V and J genes are TRBV2 and TRBJ1-1; no definite D call. The germline V and J ends were trimmed by 7 bases and 0 bases, with 15 bases remaining between them. CDR1 and CDR2 (germline): SNHLY, FYNNEI. The CDR3 length is 15 residues. The CDR3 is CASTEGLGMNTEAFF. The DNA for the CDR3 is TGTGCCAGCACCGAGGGTTTGGGGATGAACACTGAAGCTTTCTTT.

This chain connects TRBV28 to TRBJ1-3; perhaps TRBD1 as D (5 bases). Trimming cost V 2 bases and J 5 bases, with 16 bases left between them. The CDR3 has 16 amino acids. CDR1 is MDHEN, CDR2 SYDVKM, per germline. CDR3 residues: CASSLRRGARRNTIYF. In DNA, the CDR3 is TGTGCCAGCAGTTTAAGGCGTGGGGCTAGGAGAAACACCATATATTTT.

This clone was observed once. The rearrangement links TRBV18 to TRBJ1-2; possibly TRBD1 for D (6 bases). V dropped 3 bases and J dropped 0 bases, with 8 bases sitting between them. CDR1 and CDR2 from the germline V gene are KGHSH and LQKENI. CDR3 length: 14 residues. The CDR3 sequence: CASSPDSSNYGYTF. Here the CDR3 DNA reads TGTGCCAGCTCACCGGACAGTTCTAACTATGGCTACACCTTC. Full variable domain (missing parts from reference TRBV18 and TRBJ1-2): NAGVMQNPRHLVRRRGQEARLRCSPMKGHSHVYWYRQLPEEGLKFMVYLQKENIIDESGMPKERFSAEFPKEGPSILRIQQVVRGDSAAYFCASSPDSSNYGYTFGSGTRLTVV.

The chain couples TRBV5-1 to TRBJ2-7; TRBD2 aligns across 7 bases. CDR1 and CDR2 from the germline V gene are SGHRS and YFSETQ. Trimming at V came to 1 base and at J to 4 bases, leaving 11 bases not matched to a gene. This CDR3 is built from 16 residues. This CDR3 reads CASSLRVLAVWYEQYF. In DNA, the CDR3 is TGCGCCAGCAGCTTGCGAGTGCTAGCGGTTTGGTACGAGCAGTACTTC.

The genes are TRBV14 and TRBJ2-2; 8 bases match TRBD1. The V and J ends lost 0 bases and 5 bases, in that order; junction bases with no gene match: 11. This CDR3 has 18 amino acids. CDR1 is SGHDN and CDR2 is FVKESK in the germline V gene. The CDR3 DNA sequence: TGTGCCAGCAGCCAAGATTTGTTGGACAGGGATGTAACCGGGGAGCTGTTTTTT. It yields the protein CASSQDLLDRDVTGELFF.

V gene TRBV7-3 combines with J gene TRBJ2-3; perhaps TRBD2 as D (5 bases). Germline lookup yields CDR1 SGHTA and CDR2 FQGTGA. V gave up 5 bases and J gave up 4 bases, with 22 bases separating them. The length of the CDR3 is 17 residues. CDR3 DNA: TGTGCCAGCAGCCCTCACCCGGGGTGGCGACACGCAGATACGCAGTATTTT. Its translation is CASSPHPGWRHADTQYF.

The chain couples TRBV19 to TRBJ2-7, with 10 bases identical to TRBD1. This CDR3 is built from 15 residues. Germline V CDR1 and CDR2: LNHDA, SQIVND (reference sequence). V lost 4 bases and J lost 4; bases outside the gene matches: 7. The CDR3 bases are TGTGCCAGTAGTAGGGACAGGGGCGGCACATACGAGCAGTACTTC. Residues: CASSRDRGGTYEQYF.

This clone has just one count. CDR3 nucleotide sequence: TGTGCCAGTAGTATGGCGGTATCGGGAGGACGCAATCAGCCCCAGCATTTT. Translation gives CASSMAVSGGRNQPQHF. The rearrangement uses TRBV19 and TRBJ1-5, with D hard to call. Germline V CDR1 and CDR2: LNHDA, SQIVND (reference sequence). Between the trimmed V and J ends, which lost 3 bases and 2 bases, there was a span of 17 bases. The CDR3 contains 17 residues.

The V call is TRBV28, the J call TRBJ1-2; no clear D gene. The CDR3 consists of 11 residues. Germline V gene lookup returns CDR1 MDHEN and CDR2 SYDVKM. The ends were cut back, 10 bases at V and 3 bases at J, with 9 bases in the middle. The CDR3: CATRPDYGYTF. DNA for the CDR3: TGTGCCACCCGTCCTGACTATGGCTACACCTTC.

This chain joins TRBV19 and TRBJ1-5, with D perhaps matching TRBD1 (5 bases). CDR1 and CDR2 (germline): LNHDA, SQIVND (reference sequence). This CDR3 has 16 amino acids. V was pared by 3 bases and J by 6 bases, with 18 bases between. CDR3 DNA: TGTGCCAGTAGTATGGGGCAGGGTACAGTGGGTCAGCCCCAGCATTTT. Translating gives CASSMGQGTVGQPQHF.

The chain combines TRBV5-4 with TRBJ1-1, with unresolved D. CDR1 SGHNT and CDR2 YYREEE come from the germline V gene (reference sequence). V was trimmed by 3 bases and J by 5 bases, leaving 20 bases between them. The CDR3 is made up of 16 amino acids. CDR3 nucleotide sequence: TGTGCCAGCAGCTCCCGTTCTGGACGGGGTGGGACTGAAGCTTTCTTT. It encodes CASSSRSGRGGTEAFF.

This chain joins TRBV6-1 and TRBJ2-1; 12 bases map to TRBD2. The V and J ends lost 4 bases and 9 bases, in that order; junction bases with no gene match: 10. Looked up from germline, CDR1 is MNHNS and CDR2 is SASEGT. The CDR3 sequence is 16 residues long. The CDR3 protein is CASSGKSRLAGVEQFF. The CDR3 nucleotides are TGTGCCAGCAGTGGAAAAAGCCGACTAGCGGGAGTTGAGCAGTTCTTC.

This chain links TRBV5-6 with TRBJ1-2, with D possibly being TRBD1 (6 bases). V shed 4 bases and J shed 4 bases, with 11 bases lying between them. The germline gives CDR1 SGHDT, CDR2 YYEEEE. The CDR3 is 13 amino acids. The CDR3 is CASSRGGAYGYTF. In DNA form, the CDR3 reads TGTGCCAGCAGCCGAGGGGGGGCCTATGGCTACACCTTC. Filled out from reference TRBV5-6 and TRBJ1-2, the complete variable domain reads DAGVTQSPTHLIKTRGQQVTLRCSPKSGHDTVSWYQQALGQGPQFIFQYYEEEERQRGNFPDRFSGHQFPNYSSELNVNALLLGDSALYLCASSRGGAYGYTFGSGTRLTVV.

V and J are TRBV5-1 and TRBJ2-7, with D possibly TRBD1 on 5 matching bases. The CDR3 has 15 residues. Trimming removed 0 bases at V and 2 bases at J, with 12 bases between. Germline V gives CDR1 SGHRS, CDR2 YFSETQ. The CDR3 sequence: CASSLGPDRTYEQYF. The CDR3 nucleotides read TGCGCCAGCAGCTTGGGACCCGACAGAACCTACGAGCAGTACTTC.